This TCR beta chain was sequenced during a study of cytomegalovirus exposure and HLA in healthy donors. The wider study: A prior analysis found roughly 110 million unique TCR beta sequences from 170 million or so T cells.

General observations from the study: A later analysis reportedly identified an Asian-associated ancestry cluster as carrying fewer N-insertions than the approximately 670-donor mean.

Points on this clone: Its antigen is unknown.

The CDR3 runs 14 residues. Germline V CDR1 and CDR2: LNHNV, YYDKDF (reference sequence). V shed 1 base and J 6 bases; nucleotides not matched to a gene: 1. 60 Vbeta and 13 Jbeta primers were used in PCR. Assay: immunoSEQ multiplex PCR; the TCRdb copy retains only in-frame clones and omits some. The sample lists about 160,000 clones, approximately 80% occurring once. This chain connects TRBV15 to TRBJ2-1, with 9 nucleotides matching TRBD2. The TCR comes from a man younger than 30 in good health and CMV-seronegative. Sequencing was done on a sample of PBMCs. In nucleotides, the CDR3 is TGTGCCACCAGCAGAGCGGGACTAGCCAATGAGCAGTTCTTC. Its protein product is CATSRAGLANEQFF.